This is a list of T cell receptor beta chains from one sample in a study of T cells in Graves' hyperthyroidism and ophthalmopathy. Each CDR3 protein is one row after TCRdb ran MiXCR on the multiplex PCR reads. Of about 590,000 distinct CDR3 sequences listed, 15% to 17% were seen once; the top ten hold under 8%. Material: blood. Receptors originate from a woman in her twenties or thirties with Graves' hyperthyroidism. Both conserved end residues are part of each CDR3. Each record gives: clone size, J gene, D gene, V gene, CDR3 DNA, CDR3 protein. The D gene is left open where the match is weak. Clone size is given for some rows only: seen once, a few or many times, or a class if the clone is expanded.

few	TRBJ1-2	NA	TRBV12-3/TRBV12-4	TGTGCCAGCAGTTTTTTGGCACTCCCCTATGGCTACACCTTC	CASSFLALPYGYTF
NA	TRBJ2-7	NA	TRBV10-3	TGTGCCATCAGTTTCTCCGCGGGGAGCGCGGAGTCCGAGCAGTACTTC	CAISFSAGSAESEQYF
NA	TRBJ2-7	TRBD2	TRBV6-8	TGTGCCAGCAGTACAGCGGGGGCTGGTTCCTACGAGCAGTACTTC	CASSTAGAGSYEQYF
many	TRBJ1-2	TRBD1	TRBV6-1	TGTGCCAGCAGTTATACGGGACAGGGGGACTATGGCTACACCTTC	CASSYTGQGDYGYTF
few	TRBJ1-5	NA	TRBV6-2/TRBV6-3	TGTGCCAGCAGTAACAGGGAGAATCAGCCCCAGCATTTT	CASSNRENQPQHF
NA	TRBJ2-5	NA	TRBV6-5	TGTGCCAGCAGTTACGAAGAGGTCCAGTACTTC	CASSYEEVQYF
many	TRBJ2-7	TRBD1	TRBV7-2	TGTGCCAGCAGCTCTCTGGGACAGTTACACGAGCAGTACTTC	CASSSLGQLHEQYF
NA	TRBJ2-1	NA	TRBV7-9	TGTGCCAGCAGCTTCAGCACTTCCTACAATGAGCAGTTCTTC	CASSFSTSYNEQFF
many	TRBJ2-7	NA	TRBV2	TGTGCCAGCAAAACGGGAGAGGACCTCGAGCAGTACTTC	CASKTGEDLEQYF
many	TRBJ2-1	NA	TRBV27	TGTGCCAGCAGGCGGGCCCCTGACAATGAGCAGTTCTTC	CASRRAPDNEQFF
many	TRBJ2-7	NA	TRBV12-3/TRBV12-4	TGTGCCAGCAGTTTAGAGGGTGACTACGAGCAGTACTTC	CASSLEGDYEQYF
many	TRBJ2-7	TRBD2	TRBV5-1	TGCGCCAGCAGCACCGGACTAGCTGGTGAGCAGTACTTC	CASSTGLAGEQYF
NA	TRBJ1-1	NA	TRBV25-1	TGTGCCAGCAGTGGAAGTTATCGAGAGACCCCCCACGAAGCTTTCTTT	CASSGSYRETPHEAFF
few	TRBJ2-7	NA	TRBV19	TGTGCCACGGAAGGACGCTCCTACGAGCAGTACTTC	CATEGRSYEQYF
few	TRBJ1-2	NA	TRBV28	TGTGCCAGCACTCGAACGAACTATGGCTACACCTTC	CASTRTNYGYTF
few	TRBJ2-2	NA	TRBV7-9	TGTGCCAGCAGCTCGGGTCGACCCTCAGGCCCCGGGGAGCTGTTTTTT	CASSSGRPSGPGELFF
many	TRBJ1-2	TRBD1	TRBV5-1	TGCGCCAGCAGCCTACGCCCGACAGGGGTCGATAACTATGGCTACACCTTC	CASSLRPTGVDNYGYTF
few	TRBJ2-7	NA	TRBV6-1	TGTGCCAGCATTGCTTCCACCTACGAGCAGTACTTC	CASIASTYEQYF
NA	TRBJ1-1	TRBD1	TRBV5-1	TGCGCCAGCAGCTCCGAGGACAGGGGCGATGAAGCTTTCTTT	CASSSEDRGDEAFF
many	TRBJ2-3	TRBD2	TRBV27	TGTGCCAGCAGTCCGAGGACTAGCGGGAGCGCCTCTAGCACAGATACGCAGTATTTT	CASSPRTSGSASSTDTQYF
many	TRBJ1-1	NA	TRBV7-3	TGTGCCAGCAGCTTAACGTTCTCGGGGGCGGGTATGAGGACTGAAGCTTTCTTT	CASSLTFSGAGMRTEAFF
few	TRBJ2-7	NA	TRBV5-1	TGCGCCAGCAGCTCAGGACAGCCAGCGGCCTACGAGCAGTACTTC	CASSSGQPAAYEQYF
NA	TRBJ1-4	NA	TRBV5-4	TGTGCCAGCAGCTTGGGGATCGGGGGCAAACTGTTTTTT	CASSLGIGGKLFF
few	TRBJ2-7	NA	TRBV5-6	TGTGCCAGCAGCTTTAGGTCAGGGGTTATGAACGAGCAGTACTTC	CASSFRSGVMNEQYF